One TCR beta chain is described in this entry. Its antigen is unknown. The data derive from a study of OX40 agonist ivuxolimab in advanced cancers. Study at large: Patients' therapy was ivuxolimab, an antibody that acts as an agonist of OX40 (CD134). Partial responses occurred in Three dose-escalation patients, one with hepatocellular carcinoma and two with cutaneous melanoma. Patients were roughly 87% male with ages roughly 20 to 90, mean around 58.

Whole-study findings and limits: Clonal expansion was among the lowest in partial responders at 0.1-3.0 mg/kg, especially CD8+.

Repertoires were generated with immunoSEQ multiplex PCR, while TCRdb's copy carries only in-frame clones and drops some. In the table there are tens of thousands of clones, approximately 86% of which are singletons. V was trimmed by 1 base and J by 0 bases, leaving 6 bases between them. The CDR3 sequence is 14 residues long. The germline gives CDR1 SGHTA, CDR2 FQGTGA. The source material was CD4+ or CD8+ T cells sorted from blood, sampled in a trial of the OX40 agonist ivuxolimab. The clonotype originates from an adult with an advanced solid tumor such as melanoma, head and neck, liver or kidney cancer. The V gene is TRBV7-3, the J gene TRBJ1-2; D unresolved. This chain's CDR3 is CASSLSSSNYGYTF. The CDR3 bases are TGTGCCAGCAGCTTAAGTAGTTCTAACTATGGCTACACCTTC. The entire variable domain, with the rest obtained from reference TRBV7-3 and TRBJ1-2, is as follows: GAGVSQTPSNKVTEKGKYVELRCDPISGHTALYWYRQSLGQGPEFLIYFQGTGAADDSGLPNDRFFAVRPEGSVSTLKIQRTERGDSAVYLCASSLSSSNYGYTFGSGTRLTVV.